The rows below give T cell receptor beta chains drawn from one sample of a study of cytomegalovirus exposure and HLA in healthy donors. Produced via immunoSEQ multiplex PCR; TCRdb's table is partial and in-frame only. This table has around 140,000 clones, more than 8% appearing once. Sequenced: PBMCs. The receptors come from a man over 45 in good health and CMV-seronegative. Each CDR3 is given with its conserved first and last residue. The D gene is left open where the match is weak. Clone size, where shown, is once, few, many, or a class for clones that have expanded.

few,TRBD1,TRBV27,TRBJ2-6,TGTGCCAGCAGTCACTGGACAGGGGGCGACTCTGGGGCCAACGTCCTGACTTTC,CASSHWTGGDSGANVLTF
few,.,TRBV6-5,TRBJ1-2,TGTGCCAGCAGTCCTCGGGCCTCAGGGAAGGGATTCTACACCTTC,CASSPRASGKGFYTF
few,.,TRBV19,TRBJ2-7,TGTGCCAGTAGTATCCTTCCCCAGGGCGAGCAGTACTTC,CASSILPQGEQYF
few,TRBD2,TRBV11-3,TRBJ2-1,TGTGCCAGCAGCTTGAGCGGGACCTACAATGAGCAGTTCTTC,CASSLSGTYNEQFF
.,.,TRBV5-1,TRBJ1-1,TGCGCCAGCAGCACCGGGACACACCAAATGAACACTGAAGCTTTCTTT,CASSTGTHQMNTEAFF
few,.,TRBV5-6,TRBJ2-3,TGTGCCAGCAGCTTCGGGGATACGCAGTATTTT,CASSFGDTQYF
few,.,TRBV10-3,TRBJ1-6,TGTGCCATCAGACCTGACTCGTCGGGTTCACCCCTCCACTTT,CAIRPDSSGSPLHF
few,TRBD1,TRBV9,TRBJ2-2,TGTGCCAGCGATAGGGACAGGACGAACACCGGGGAGCTGTTTTTT,CASDRDRTNTGELFF
few,TRBD1,TRBV9,TRBJ1-4,TGTGCCAGCAGCGTAGGTCCAGGGGGCCTGGCTAATGAAAAACTGTTTTTT,CASSVGPGGLANEKLFF
once,TRBD2,TRBV15,TRBJ2-2,TGTGCCACCAGCAGAGGACAGCGGGGGTCCACGACGAACACCGGGGAGCTGTTTTTT,CATSRGQRGSTTNTGELFF
few,TRBD1,TRBV5-1,TRBJ1-1,TGCGCCAGCAGCGAACCGGGACAGATGAACACTGAAGCTTTCTTT,CASSEPGQMNTEAFF
few,TRBD1,TRBV9,TRBJ1-1,TGTGCCAGCAGCGTAGGGGGACAGGGAATCACTGAAGCTTTCTTT,CASSVGGQGITEAFF
few,TRBD1,TRBV6-1,TRBJ1-5,TGTGCCAGCAGTGGACAGGGGGCGCGTGGCAATCAGCCCCAGCATTTT,CASSGQGARGNQPQHF
.,.,TRBV27,TRBJ1-5,TGTGCCAGCAGTTTATCCGTCGGTAAGGGAGATGGGCACCGCAATCAGCCCCAGCATTTT,CASSLSVGKGDGHRNQPQHF
few,.,TRBV6-5,TRBJ1-1,TGTGCCACCCTGGGGGGGGCTAACGCTGAAGCTTTCTTT,CATLGGANAEAFF
.,.,TRBV13,TRBJ1-5,TGTGCCAGCAGCCTCTCCGGTAGCAATCAGCCCCAGCATTTT,CASSLSGSNQPQHF
.,.,TRBV9,TRBJ1-1,TGTGCCAGCAGCGTAGCCGGGGTTGCGAACACTGAAGCTTTCTTT,CASSVAGVANTEAFF
few,.,TRBV11-2,TRBJ1-2,TGTGCCAGCAGCTTAAGGCCGGAACCAGGCTCACCTAACTATGGCTACACCTTC,CASSLRPEPGSPNYGYTF
.,TRBD1,TRBV18,TRBJ1-1,TGTGCCAGCTCACCATTCCTAGGGACAGGGGGCGGGATGAACACTGAAGCTTTCTTT,CASSPFLGTGGGMNTEAFF
few,.,TRBV16,TRBJ2-1,TGTGCCAGCAGCCAATGGGTCAGGGCAAATGAGCAGTTCTTC,CASSQWVRANEQFF
few,.,TRBV19,TRBJ1-2,TGTGCCAGTAGTCCCTCCGCCGGTCCGGGTCGAAAAGCTAACTATGGCTACACCTTC,CASSPSAGPGRKANYGYTF
.,TRBD1,TRBV2,TRBJ1-2,TGTGCCAGCAGTGTCCCGGGACAGGGGGCGGACTATGGCTACACCTTC,CASSVPGQGADYGYTF
few,.,TRBV5-8,TRBJ2-7,TGTGCCAGCAGCTGGGGGGGGCAGGGGCGCTACGAGCAGTACTTC,CASSWGGQGRYEQYF
.,TRBD1,TRBV19,TRBJ2-7,TGTGCCAGTAGTATCAGCGACAGGGGGGGGTCCGAGCAGTACTTC,CASSISDRGGSEQYF
.,TRBD2,TRBV2,TRBJ2-1,TGTGCCAGCAGGGCTGGAAGCGGGGGTGCGTACAATGAGCAGTTCTTC,CASRAGSGGAYNEQFF
.,TRBD2,TRBV7-9,TRBJ2-7,TGTGCCAGCAGCTTAGCGCGGGGGATCGAGCAGTACTTC,CASSLARGIEQYF
many,.,TRBV19,TRBJ2-1,TGTGCCAGTAGTATTCCGGTGGCGGACAATGAGCAGTTCTTC,CASSIPVADNEQFF
many,TRBD2,TRBV6-1,TRBJ2-3,TGTGCCAGCAAGCAAGCGGGAGAAGCAGATACGCAGTATTTT,CASKQAGEADTQYF
few,TRBD1,TRBV30,TRBJ1-3,TGTGCCTGGAGCAGGGGGGCTGTTGGAAACACCATATATTTT,CAWSRGAVGNTIYF
.,TRBD1,TRBV5-5,TRBJ1-5,TGTGCCAGCAGCTTTACAGGGGAAGACTGGCCCCAGCATTTT,CASSFTGEDWPQHF
.,TRBD1,TRBV9,TRBJ2-2,TGTGCCAGCAGCTCACAAGACAGGGGCGGGGAGCTGTTTTTT,CASSSQDRGGELFF
many,TRBD2,TRBV5-4,TRBJ2-3,TGTGCCAGCAACCAGCGGGGGGGCATAGATACGCAGTATTTT,CASNQRGGIDTQYF